The clone carrying this T cell receptor beta chain is a singleton in its sample. Per the original methods: Counts of nucleated cells, estimated from reference gene primer amplification, were obtained. Produced via immunoSEQ multiplex PCR; TCRdb's table is partial and in-frame only. Clone size and V and J calls were adopted from that table, with D and trimming inferred from the DNA. This sample has 55,000 to 70,000 clones, with approximately 90% found just once. The data belong to a study of blood T cell repertoires in COVID-19. Background on the study: Whether acute or convalescent, the COVID-19 samples came from the United States, Italy and Spain. Nucleic acid was either cDNA or gDNA, and it came from T cells, B-cell-depleted T cells, or PBMCs.

The V gene lost 0 bases and the J gene lost 5 bases, with 7 bases spanning the gap. Germline assignment: CDR1 MGHRA and CDR2 YSYEKL. The CDR3 is 14 residues long. The sample was peripheral blood. This TCR derives from a woman between 65 and 79 years old with active COVID-19. The chain has TRBV4-1 and TRBJ2-2; no reliable D call. The CDR3 DNA follows: TGCGCCAGCAGCCAAGATGGGCAGACCGGGGAGCTGTTTTTT. It encodes CASSQDGQTGELFF.